This T cell receptor beta chain came from a study of PD-1 blockade in mismatch repair-deficient tumors. Concerning this clone itself: Distinct nucleotide sequences in the sample also encode this CDR3.

The CDR3 sequence is 13 residues long. Trimming took off 4 bases at V and 2 bases at J, with 9 bases between the two ends. Germline V gene data show CDR1 as MGHRA and CDR2 as YSYEKL. All patients were mismatch repair deficient, assessed by either PCR or immunohistochemistry. Here immunoSEQ multiplex PCR was the method, and the copy in TCRdb shows in-frame clones only, minus some. Among some 66,000 clones, 70% to 90% were seen once, and the ten largest hold approximately 15%. The V gene is TRBV4-1, the J gene TRBJ2-7; D is uncertain. The sequence derives from an adult with mismatch repair-deficient cancer. The sequencing here drew on peripheral blood, taken 52 weeks after starting pembrolizumab. The CDR3 DNA reads TGCGCCAGCAGCCCCCGGACGGCCTACGAGCAGTACTTC. It specifies CASSPRTAYEQYF.